Each of the 29 T cell receptor beta chains below was sequenced from the same sample in a study of shared T cell receptors in the human thymus listed by TCRdb under 2021. Receptor libraries were prepared by the immunoSEQ multiplex PCR assay. TCRdb holds this immuneACCESS table with in-frame rearrangements only. Some clones are missing; in checked studies, unresolved V genes explain under half, and the rest has no known cause. For this sample there are more than 300,000 clones; about 95% appear just once. Around 0.019% of the sample is held by the ten biggest clonotypes. The specimen was thymocytes. These TCRs come from a human donor.

This sequence joins TRBV28 and TRBJ2-2, with 10 bases matching TRBD1. CDR1 is MDHEN, CDR2 SYDVKM, per germline. The CDR3 extends over 17 amino acids. Trimming cost V 2 bases and J 2 bases; bases outside gene matches: 5. The CDR3 spells CASSLPGQGGNTGELFF. The CDR3 DNA reads as TGTGCCAGCAGTTTACCTGGACAGGGGGGTAACACCGGGGAGCTGTTTTTT.

The chain recombines TRBV19 with TRBJ1-5; TRBD1 matches at 10 bases. Germline lookup yields CDR1 LNHDA and CDR2 SQIVND (reference sequence). CDR3 length: 19 residues. J lost 0 bases, V lost 5 bases, and 13 bases had no gene match. The CDR3: CASSLRGQGPYYSNQPQHF. In DNA, the CDR3 is TGTGCCAGTAGTCTGAGGGGACAGGGGCCTTATTATAGCAATCAGCCCCAGCATTTT.

The CDR3 sequence is CASSSHRGPGSTDTQYF. CDR3 bases: TGTGCCAGCAGTTCGCACAGGGGGCCGGGGAGCACAGATACGCAGTATTTT. The genes are TRBV28 and TRBJ2-3, with 9 nucleotides matching TRBD1. CDR1 is MDHEN and CDR2 is SYDVKM in the germline V gene. CDR3 length: 17 amino acids. The V gene end was trimmed by 4 bases and the J gene end by 0 bases; junction bases not matched to a gene: 8.

This rearrangement joins TRBV5-6 to TRBJ1-2; TRBD1 might be the D (6 bases). Germline-derived CDR1 and CDR2 are SGHDT and YYEEEE. The CDR3 length is 17 residues. Trimming left V 4 bases short and J 4 bases short, with 23 bases between. CDR3 in amino acids: CASSRSTGRTPLYGYTF. In nucleotides, the CDR3 is TGTGCCAGCAGCCGATCGACAGGCCGGACACCTCTCTATGGCTACACCTTC.

This chain connects TRBV4-1 to TRBJ2-3, with 7 bases identical to TRBD2. The CDR3 is 15 amino acids. Per the germline V gene, CDR1 is MGHRA and CDR2 is YSYEKL. The V gene end was trimmed by 0 bases and the J gene end by 5 bases; junction bases not matched to a gene: 5. CDR3 coding DNA: TGCGCCAGCAGCCAAGATCGCGGGAGTCGAGATACGCAGTATTTT. Translation gives CASSQDRGSRDTQYF.

The V call is TRBV27, the J call TRBJ2-1, with D possibly TRBD1 on 5 matching bases. Trimming left V 6 bases short and J 1 base short, with 22 bases between. CDR1 and CDR2 (germline): MNHEY, SMNVEV (reference sequence). This CDR3 has 18 residues. CDR3 sequence: CASSPPQTAERSYNEQFF. CDR3 bases: TGTGCCAGCAGCCCCCCCCAGACAGCCGAGAGGTCCTACAATGAGCAGTTCTTC.

The J gene is TRBJ2-2, the V gene TRBV7-3; the match to TRBD1 covers 10 bases. Germline CDR1 is SGHTA and CDR2 is FQGTGA. V lost 4 bases and J lost 4; bases outside the gene matches: 6. The length of the CDR3 is 16 residues. The CDR3 is CASSSRQGAGTGELFF. The CDR3 nucleotides are TGTGCCAGCAGCTCAAGACAGGGGGCTGGCACCGGGGAGCTGTTTTTT.

The chain carries TRBV7-2 and TRBJ1-5; TRBD1 is a possible D gene (5 bases). Trimming took off 4 bases at V and 3 bases at J, with 13 bases between the two ends. CDR1 and CDR2 from the germline V gene are SGHTA and FQGNSA. The CDR3 covers 15 residues. The CDR3 sequence: CASSSKPGLNQPQHF. The CDR3 nucleotides read TGTGCCAGCAGCTCAAAACCGGGACTCAATCAGCCCCAGCATTTT.

The CDR3, as DNA: TGTGCCACCAGCCCTAAAAGGAGGGACTCTAGCTCCTACGAGCAGTACTTC. Amino acids: CATSPKRRDSSSYEQYF. The chain couples TRBV15 to TRBJ2-7; the D gene is possibly TRBD2 (6 bases). This CDR3 has 17 amino acids. V lost 5 bases and J 0 bases, leaving 20 bases between the germline ends. Per the germline V gene, CDR1 is LNHNV and CDR2 is YYDKDF (reference sequence).

The V call is TRBV6-4, the J call TRBJ2-3; TRBD2 matches at 10 bases. Trimming at V came to 6 bases and at J to 5 bases, leaving 8 bases not matched to a gene. The germline V gene has CDR1 MRHNA and CDR2 SNTAGT. This CDR3 is built from 15 residues. CDR3 sequence: CASRSGTSEGDTQYF. The CDR3 DNA is TGTGCCAGCAGATCCGGGACTAGCGAGGGAGATACGCAGTATTTT.

This chain joins TRBV28 and TRBJ2-1; the D is unclear. V lost 3 bases, J lost 5 bases, and 11 bases lay in between. CDR1 and CDR2 from the germline V gene are MDHEN and SYDVKM. This CDR3 region has 14 residues. The CDR3 here is CASSLVRLHNEQFF. CDR3 DNA sequence: TGTGCCAGCAGTTTGGTGAGGCTCCACAATGAGCAGTTCTTC.

The chain carries TRBV28 and TRBJ2-7; D is unclear. The length of the CDR3 is 14 residues. With 3 bases removed from V and 2 bases from J, the gap between germline ends came to 11 bases. Germline CDR1 is MDHEN and CDR2 is SYDVKM. DNA for the CDR3: TGTGCCAGCAGTTTGGCAGGAAAGGCCTACGAGCAGTACTTC. It is translated as CASSLAGKAYEQYF.

CDR3 residues: CASSLAWTSSYNEQFF. In nucleotides, the CDR3 is TGTGCCAGCAGCTTGGCCTGGACTAGCTCCTACAATGAGCAGTTCTTC. This rearrangement joins TRBV5-6 to TRBJ2-1; the match to TRBD2 covers 7 bases. The CDR3 is made up of 16 amino acids. Germline V gives CDR1 SGHDT, CDR2 YYEEEE. The trim removed 0 bases at V and 0 bases at J, leaving 3 bases unmatched.

The chain couples TRBV5-6 to TRBJ1-2, with 7 bases lining up with TRBD1. V shed 0 bases, J shed 3 bases, and the junction held 2 bases outside the gene matches. The CDR3 is 14 amino acids. Germline V lookup: CDR1 SGHDT, CDR2 YYEEEE. CDR3 bases: TGTGCCAGCAGCTTGGTGGGGACAGACTATGGCTACACCTTC. It yields the protein CASSLVGTDYGYTF. Using reference TRBV5-6 and TRBJ1-2 for the parts outside the CDR3, the full variable domain is DAGVTQSPTHLIKTRGQQVTLRCSPKSGHDTVSWYQQALGQGPQFIFQYYEEEERQRGNFPDRFSGHQFPNYSSELNVNALLLGDSALYLCASSLVGTDYGYTFGSGTRLTVV.

This chain connects TRBV9 to TRBJ2-4; D not certain. The V and J ends lost 0 bases and 3 bases respectively, with 13 bases between them. CDR3 length: 16 amino acids. Germline CDR1 reads SGDLS; CDR2 reads YYNGEE. DNA for the CDR3: TGTGCCAGCAGCGTAGGTAGTGGACGGAACAAAAACATTCAGTACTTC. This translates into CASSVGSGRNKNIQYF.

The chain carries TRBV7-6 and TRBJ1-1, with 7 bases lining up with TRBD1. The CDR3 has 15 residues. With V trimmed by 4 bases and J by 0 bases, 5 bases remained unmatched. The germline CDR1 and CDR2 sequences are SGHVS and FNYEAQ. The CDR3 region is CASSSRGWLNTEAFF. CDR3 nucleotide sequence: TGTGCCAGCAGCTCCAGGGGGTGGTTGAACACTGAAGCTTTCTTT.

The gene calls are TRBV21-1 and TRBJ2-1; TRBD2 reflects the table's D call only, with no check against the DNA. TRBV21-1 constitutes a pseudogene. The CDR3 runs 15 residues. The CDR3 region has the DNA TGTGCCAGCAGCATACCCCCGGGGGAACAGAATGAGCAGTTCTTC. Residues: CASSIPPGEQNEQFF.

This chain joins TRBV14 and TRBJ1-3, with 7 positions matching TRBD1. The V gene's germline CDR1 is SGHDN and CDR2 FVKESK. Trimming at V came to 3 bases and at J to 0 bases, leaving 17 bases not matched to a gene. This CDR3 region has 20 residues. The CDR3 DNA sequence: TGTGCCAGCAGCCAGGGAGGGGGCCGCCGGGAGCTTCACTCTGGAAACACCATATATTTT. Translated: CASSQGGGRRELHSGNTIYF. Full variable domain (missing parts from reference TRBV14 and TRBJ1-3): EAGVTQFPSHSVIEKGQTVTLRCDPISGHDNLYWYRRVMGKEIKFLLHFVKESKQDESGMPNNRFLAERTGGTYSTLKVQPAELEDSGVYFCASSQGGGRRELHSGNTIYFGEGSWLTVV.

This rearrangement joins TRBV28 to TRBJ2-1; 9 bases agree with TRBD1. Germline lookup yields CDR1 MDHEN and CDR2 SYDVKM. The CDR3 sequence is 13 residues long. V shed 4 bases and J 9 bases; nucleotides not matched to a gene: 4. CDR3 sequence reads: CASSSGTGSEQFF. CDR3 nucleotides: TGTGCCAGCAGTTCGGGGACAGGGAGTGAGCAGTTCTTC.

The chain is built from TRBV7-6 and TRBJ2-1; D is possibly TRBD2 (5 bases). Germline CDR1 is SGHVS and CDR2 is FNYEAQ. CDR3 length equals 14 residues. V was pared by 2 bases and J by 8 bases, with 13 bases between. DNA of the CDR3: TGTGCCAGCAGCTTATCGGGCGGGTTGGATGAGCAGTTCTTC. Translating gives CASSLSGGLDEQFF.

The chain couples TRBV18 to TRBJ2-1; 12 bases are shared with TRBD2. This CDR3 region has 19 residues. Germline assignment: CDR1 KGHSH and CDR2 LQKENI. V shed 0 bases and J 8 bases; nucleotides not matched to a gene: 14. Written as DNA, the CDR3 is TGTGCCAGCTCACCACCGATCAGGACTAGCGGGACTGCAATCGATGAGCAGTTCTTC. This gives the protein CASSPPIRTSGTAIDEQFF.

The rearrangement links TRBV5-1 to TRBJ2-1; D call uncertain. Deletions cut 7 bases from V and 4 bases from J, with 15 bases between. CDR3 size: 14 residues. Germline CDR1 reads SGHRS; CDR2 reads YFSETQ. The CDR3 DNA follows: TGCGCCAGCTTCGAGGCTGAAGGGTACAATGAGCAGTTCTTC. This encodes CASFEAEGYNEQFF.

This clone was observed a single time. V is TRBV9 and J is TRBJ2-7, with 7 nucleotides matching TRBD2. The CDR3 totals 15 residues. Germline V CDR1 and CDR2: SGDLS, YYNGEE. V trimming: 3 bases; J trimming: 3 bases; junction bases outside the gene matches: 9. CDR3 protein: CASSAGEGSDYEQYF. CDR3 coding DNA: TGTGCCAGCAGCGCCGGGGAGGGGTCAGACTACGAGCAGTACTTC.

This chain uses TRBV7-6 with TRBJ2-5; TRBD1 agrees at 11 bases. The V gene's germline CDR1 is SGHVS and CDR2 FNYEAQ. The CDR3 extends over 19 amino acids. V was pared by 0 bases and J by 1 base, with 10 bases of the junction left unmatched. This CDR3 reads CASSLATIPGQGVQETQYF. In nucleotides, the CDR3 is TGTGCCAGCAGCTTAGCAACAATACCGGGACAGGGGGTCCAAGAGACCCAGTACTTC.

V usage is TRBV6-5 and J usage is TRBJ2-7; possibly TRBD1 or TRBD2 for D (5 bases each). The ends were cut back, 2 bases at V and 3 bases at J, with 17 bases in the middle. The CDR3 runs to 16 residues. Per the germline V gene, CDR1 is MNHEY and CDR2 is SVGAGI. Here the CDR3 DNA reads TGTGCCAGCAGTTACGACGGTCGGGGACGATTCTACGAGCAGTACTTC. Translated: CASSYDGRGRFYEQYF.

J is TRBJ1-5 and V is TRBV27; TRBD1 aligns across 8 bases. Germline trimming cut 6 bases from V and 0 bases from J; bases unmatched to any gene: 7. There are 16 residues in the CDR3. Germline assignment: CDR1 MNHEY and CDR2 SMNVEV (reference sequence). The CDR3 DNA follows: TGTGCCAGCAGGTCCGGGACAGGCTATAGCAATCAGCCCCAGCATTTT. This translates into CASRSGTGYSNQPQHF.

This clone was recorded once. The chain uses TRBV9 and TRBJ2-3; the D gene is possibly TRBD1 (5 bases). The germline V gene encodes CDR1 SGDLS and CDR2 YYNGEE. The CDR3 consists of 15 residues. Trimming removed 0 bases from V and 0 bases from J, with 8 bases in between. This chain's CDR3 is CASSVEGASTDTQYF. CDR3 DNA sequence: TGTGCCAGCAGCGTAGAAGGGGCTAGCACAGATACGCAGTATTTT.

This clone turned up a few times. The V and J genes are TRBV7-9 and TRBJ1-3, with unresolved D. Trimming left V 5 bases short and J 0 bases short, with 14 bases between. Germline loops: CDR1 SEHNR, CDR2 FQNEAQ (reference sequence). This CDR3 comprises 16 residues. The CDR3 DNA reads TGTGCCAGCAGCCTAGGACTCTATAGCTCTGGAAACACCATATATTTT. Amino acids: CASSLGLYSSGNTIYF.

The CDR3 region is CASSDRQTANYGYTF. DNA for the CDR3: TGTGCCAGCAGTGATAGACAGACTGCTAACTATGGCTACACCTTC. This chain connects TRBV6-1 to TRBJ1-2; tentative D call: TRBD1 (5 bases). In germline, CDR1 is MNHNS, CDR2 SASEGT. The CDR3 is made up of 15 amino acids. Trimming stripped 3 bases from V and 0 bases from J, with 11 bases between.